The rows below give T cell receptor beta chains drawn from one sample of a study of T cell responses to AZD1222 COVID-19 vaccine. Assay used: immunoSEQ multiplex PCR; TCRdb lists only in-frame clones, some missing. This table holds some 99,000 clones, 88% found once. The starting material was peripheral blood, obtained on day 0 of MenACWY control vaccination. Receptors were obtained from an adult in good health. Both conserved end residues are part of each CDR3. The D gene is left open where the match is weak. Some rows mark clone size as missing; the rest say once, few, many or name a class of expanded clone.

V	size	D	J	DNA	CDR3
TRBV12-3/TRBV12-4	.	.	TRBJ1-5	TGTGCCAGCAGTATGCCCGGGGGTCCCCAGCATTTT	CASSMPGGPQHF
TRBV27	.	TRBD2	TRBJ2-7	TGTGCCAGCAGCCCGCCGGGAGGGGTCTACGAGCAGTACTTC	CASSPPGGVYEQYF
TRBV28	.	TRBD1	TRBJ1-6	TGTGCCAGCAAAGGACAGGGACTTAAGCCCCTCCACTTT	CASKGQGLKPLHF
TRBV9	.	TRBD1	TRBJ1-1	TGTGCCAGCAGCCCAAGGGACAGCTACACTGAAGCTTTCTTT	CASSPRDSYTEAFF
TRBV19	.	.	TRBJ1-5	TGTGCCAGTAGCCCTATTAATCAGCCCCAGCATTTT	CASSPINQPQHF
TRBV2	.	.	TRBJ2-3	TGTGCCGGTAACTCGGAATCAGATACGCAGTATTTT	CAGNSESDTQYF
TRBV7-2	few	TRBD2	TRBJ2-7	TGTGCCAGCAGCTTAGCGCGCGGCGCGGGAGACGCAAGAGGCTACGAGCAGTACTTC	CASSLARGAGDARGYEQYF
TRBV19	.	.	TRBJ2-5	TGTGCCAGTAGTCGTTCCTACCAAGAGACCCAGTACTTC	CASSRSYQETQYF
TRBV28	.	.	TRBJ2-5	TGTGCCAGCAGTTCCCACCCCCCGCGGCCTCAAGAGACCCAGTACTTC	CASSSHPPRPQETQYF
TRBV5-5	.	TRBD1	TRBJ2-1	TGTGCCAGCAGCTTGACAGGGGGCTTCAATGAGCAGTTCTTC	CASSLTGGFNEQFF
TRBV2	.	.	TRBJ1-2	TGTGCCAGCAGTGGTCCGCAGGACTTTCCTGGCTACACCTTC	CASSGPQDFPGYTF
TRBV9	.	.	TRBJ2-7	TGTGCCAGCAGCTTGCAGGGACAACCCTACGAGCAGTACTTC	CASSLQGQPYEQYF
TRBV14	.	.	TRBJ1-2	TGTGCCAGCAGCCCCCTGAAGGGCGAGCGAGGGGGCTACACCTTC	CASSPLKGERGGYTF
TRBV7-9	.	TRBD1	TRBJ2-7	TGTGCCAGCAGCTTAATCCAGGGGGCAGGTGAGCAGTACTTC	CASSLIQGAGEQYF
TRBV7-3	once	TRBD1	TRBJ2-1	TGTGCCAGCAGCTCTGGGACAGCCAATGAGCAGTTCTTC	CASSSGTANEQFF
TRBV12-3/TRBV12-4	.	.	TRBJ2-1	TGTGCCAGCAGTTCTCCCCCGCTCTATGAGCAGTTCTTC	CASSSPPLYEQFF